Given below is one T cell receptor beta chain in context. This clone was detected only once. Its antigen is unknown. The sample holds no much larger clone one base away, and base qualities are not on file. The data derive from a study of control samples from healthy donors and cancer patients (dated by TCRdb to the early 2020s). Library preparation was by the immunoSEQ multiplex PCR assay. Drawn from immuneACCESS, this table holds only the in-frame rearrangements with V and J called that TCRdb kept. Clones are partly lost; checked studies trace under half to an unresolved V gene and leave the rest unexplained. The sample data list some 410,000 clones, and 80% to 95% of these were observed just once. The top ten hold around 6.8% of the sample. Including the terminal cysteine and phenylalanine, the CDR3 comprises 15 residues. Only the CDR3 region is kept as DNA, spanning 45 bases read in frame from base 1. V is cut back by 2 bases and J by 4 bases, with 5 bases in the junction unmatched. The germline V gene gives CDR1 as SGHRS and CDR2 as YFSETQ.

The source is a middle-aged man with head and neck cancer. The rearranged segments are TRBV5-1 and TRBJ2-7, and 11 bases in between align with TRBD2. Sequencing was carried out using PBMCs. The DNA sequence is given as TGCGCCAGCAGCTTTGTAGCGGGAGGGGGTTACGAGCAGTACTTC. Translated, it gives CASSFVAGGGYEQYF.